This T cell receptor (beta chain) was sequenced in a study of T cell changes during pregnancy in multiple sclerosis. With V trimmed by 1 base and J by 6 bases, 6 bases remained unmatched. This CDR3 region has 14 residues. The germline V gene has CDR1 SGHTS and CDR2 YDEGEE. Produced via immunoSEQ multiplex PCR; TCRdb's table is partial and in-frame only. The table shows some 93,000 clones, with around 92% occurring only once. Sequenced material: peripheral blood, taken after pregnancy. This clonotype was sampled from a female donor in good health, enrolled as a control in a pregnancy study. The V call is TRBV5-8, the J call TRBJ1-2; TRBD1 agrees at 7 bases. In DNA, the CDR3 is TGTGCCAGCAGCTTGTCTGGGACAGATCATGGCTACACCTTC. Translation gives CASSLSGTDHGYTF. The variable domain in full, with the rest retrieved from reference TRBV5-8 and TRBJ1-2, is EAGVTQSPTHLIKTRGQQATLRCSPISGHTSVYWYQQALGLGLQFLLWYDEGEERNRGNFPPRFSGRQFPNYSSELNVNALELEDSALYLCASSLSGTDHGYTFGSGTRLTVV.